This section outlines one T cell receptor beta chain sequence together with its context. The antigen remains unidentified. The data are from a study of cytomegalovirus exposure and HLA in healthy donors. Study-wide background: From 170 million or so T cells, an earlier analysis saw around 120 million unique TCR beta sequences.

Donors likely had unrecorded immune exposures despite being nominally healthy when sampled. Primers: 60 Vbeta forward and 13 Jbeta reverse. Per the original methods: In a later analysis, the count reached some 83 million unique TCR beta chains, with around 11 million shared. Generated by immunoSEQ multiplex PCR, the TCRdb table keeps only in-frame clones and is missing some. V, J and clone size are those of that table, while D and trimming were read from the DNA. The sample has some 90,000 clones; around 80% are singletons. Findings and caveats of the study: Later analysis showed most CMV-associated TCR beta chains appearing HLA-restricted.

Trimming at V came to 3 bases and at J to 4 bases, leaving 9 bases not matched to a gene. This CDR3 contains 16 residues. CDR1 is MDHEN and CDR2 is SYDVKM in the germline V gene. Sequenced: PBMCs. The sequence derives from a man aged 25-45 years in good health and CMV-seronegative. The rearrangement links TRBV28 to TRBJ1-2; the match to TRBD1 covers 9 bases. The chain's CDR3 is CASSLTGGGVGYGYTF. The CDR3 bases are TGTGCCAGCAGTTTGACAGGGGGGGGTGTTGGCTATGGCTACACCTTC.